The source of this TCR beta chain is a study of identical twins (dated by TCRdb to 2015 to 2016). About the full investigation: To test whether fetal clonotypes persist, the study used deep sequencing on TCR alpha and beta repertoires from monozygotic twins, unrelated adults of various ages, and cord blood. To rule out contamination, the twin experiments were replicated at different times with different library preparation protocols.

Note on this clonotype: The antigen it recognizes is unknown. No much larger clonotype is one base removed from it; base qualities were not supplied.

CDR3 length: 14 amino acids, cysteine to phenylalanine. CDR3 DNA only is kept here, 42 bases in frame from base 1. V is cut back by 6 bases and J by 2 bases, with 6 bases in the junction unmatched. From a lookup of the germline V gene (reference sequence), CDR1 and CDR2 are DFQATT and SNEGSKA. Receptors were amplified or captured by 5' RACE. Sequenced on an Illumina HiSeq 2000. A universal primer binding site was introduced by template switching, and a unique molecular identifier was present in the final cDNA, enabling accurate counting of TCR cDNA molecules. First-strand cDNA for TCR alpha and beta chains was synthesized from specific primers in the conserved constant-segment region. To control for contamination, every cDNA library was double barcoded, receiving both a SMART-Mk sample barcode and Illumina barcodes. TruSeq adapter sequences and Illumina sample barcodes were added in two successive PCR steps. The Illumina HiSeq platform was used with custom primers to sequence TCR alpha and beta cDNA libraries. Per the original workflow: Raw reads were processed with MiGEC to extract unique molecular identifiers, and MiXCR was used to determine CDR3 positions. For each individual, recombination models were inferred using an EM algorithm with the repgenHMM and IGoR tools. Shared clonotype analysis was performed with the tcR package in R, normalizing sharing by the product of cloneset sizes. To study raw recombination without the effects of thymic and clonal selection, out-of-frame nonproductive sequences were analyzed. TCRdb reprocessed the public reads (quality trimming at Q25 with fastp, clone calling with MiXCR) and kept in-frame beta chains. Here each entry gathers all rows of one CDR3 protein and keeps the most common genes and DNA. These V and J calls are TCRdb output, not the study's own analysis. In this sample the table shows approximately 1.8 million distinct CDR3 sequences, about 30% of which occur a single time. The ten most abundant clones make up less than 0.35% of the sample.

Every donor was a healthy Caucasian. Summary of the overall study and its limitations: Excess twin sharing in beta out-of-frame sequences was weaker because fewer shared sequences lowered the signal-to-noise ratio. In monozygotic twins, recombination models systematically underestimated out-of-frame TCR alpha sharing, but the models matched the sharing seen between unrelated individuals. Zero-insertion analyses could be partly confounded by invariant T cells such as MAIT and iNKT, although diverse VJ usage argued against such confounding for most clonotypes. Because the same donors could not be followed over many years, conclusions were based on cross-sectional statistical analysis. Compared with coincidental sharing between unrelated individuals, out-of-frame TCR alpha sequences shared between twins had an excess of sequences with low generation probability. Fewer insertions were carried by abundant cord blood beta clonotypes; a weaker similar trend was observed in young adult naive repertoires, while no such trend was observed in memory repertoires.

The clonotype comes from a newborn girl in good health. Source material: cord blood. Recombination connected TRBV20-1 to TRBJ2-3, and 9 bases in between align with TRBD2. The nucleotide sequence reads TGCAGTGCCCGAGCTAGCGGGGTCACAGATACGCAGTATTTT. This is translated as CSARASGVTDTQYF.